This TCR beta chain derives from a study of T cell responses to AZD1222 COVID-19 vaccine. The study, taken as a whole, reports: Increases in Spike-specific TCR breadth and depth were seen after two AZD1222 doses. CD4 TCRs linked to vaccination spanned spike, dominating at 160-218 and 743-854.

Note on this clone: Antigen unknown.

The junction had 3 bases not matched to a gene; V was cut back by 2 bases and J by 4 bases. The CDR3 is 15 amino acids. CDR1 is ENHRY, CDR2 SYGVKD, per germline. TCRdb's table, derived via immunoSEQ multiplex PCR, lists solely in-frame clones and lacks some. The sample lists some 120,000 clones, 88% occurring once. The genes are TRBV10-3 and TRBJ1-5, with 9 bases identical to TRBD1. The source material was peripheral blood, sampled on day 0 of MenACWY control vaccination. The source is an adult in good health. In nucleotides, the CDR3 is TGTGCCATCAGTGAGGGGACAGGGAAAAATCAGCCCCAGCATTTT. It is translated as CAISEGTGKNQPQHF.